Presented here are 20 T cell receptor beta chains from one specimen sequenced in a study of blood T cell repertoires in COVID-19. Using immunoSEQ multiplex PCR, the repertoire was profiled, and TCRdb retains in-frame clones only, with some absent. The profile shows a few hundred thousand clones, about 80% of them singletons. Specimen: peripheral blood. Receptors were obtained from a woman older than 75 with acute or convalescent COVID-19.

The V gene is TRBV7-2, the J gene TRBJ1-3; 7 bases map to TRBD1. This CDR3 is built from 15 residues. With V trimmed by 5 bases and J by 4 bases, 8 bases remained unmatched. Germline V gene sequence: CDR1 SGHTA, CDR2 FQGNSA. The DNA of the CDR3 is TGTGCCAGCAGCCTAGACAGGGTCGGAGGAAACACCATATATTTT. It encodes CASSLDRVGGNTIYF.

The DNA for the CDR3 is TGTGCCAGCAGCTTAGGGACACTCGAGCAGTACTTC. Its translation: CASSLGTLEQYF. This chain joins TRBV7-9 and TRBJ2-7, with D possibly being TRBD1 (5 bases). Germline CDR1 and CDR2: SEHNR and FQNEAQ (reference sequence). This CDR3 contains 12 residues. Trimming removed 1 base at V and 6 bases at J, with 7 bases between.

This sequence joins TRBV24-1 and TRBJ1-4, with a possible D match to TRBD1 (5 bases). The V gene lost 7 bases and the J gene lost 7 bases, with 12 bases spanning the gap. The CDR3 sequence is 13 residues long. Germline V gene data show CDR1 as KGHDR and CDR2 as SFDVKD. The DNA for the CDR3 is TGTGCCACCAGCGATGGGAGGGGTGAAAAACTGTTTTTT. Its translation: CATSDGRGEKLFF.

The chain uses TRBV13 and TRBJ2-3; 10 bases match TRBD2. There are 16 residues in the CDR3. The germline CDR1 and CDR2 sequences are PRHDT and FYEKMQ (reference sequence). J gave up 2 bases and V 5 bases, and 7 bases lay outside the gene matches. The DNA for the CDR3 is TGTGCCAGCAGCGTAAGAGCGGGAGGGGTCACAGATACGCAGTATTTT. This codes for CASSVRAGGVTDTQYF.

This clone appeared a few times. The chain links TRBV29-1 to TRBJ1-5; D is perhaps TRBD1 (5 bases). The V gene lost 0 bases and the J gene lost 2 bases, with 14 bases spanning the gap. The CDR3 extends over 16 amino acids. The germline V gene has CDR1 SQVTM and CDR2 ANQGSEA. The chain's CDR3 is CSVEDRGSLGNQPQHF. CDR3 coding DNA: TGCAGCGTTGAAGATAGGGGCTCACTGGGCAATCAGCCCCAGCATTTT.

This rearrangement joins TRBV27 to TRBJ1-5; TRBD1 matches at 7 bases. J was trimmed by 0 bases and V by 4 bases; bases with no gene match: 15. Germline lookup yields CDR1 MNHEY and CDR2 SMNVEV (reference sequence). CDR3 length: 19 amino acids. CDR3 coding DNA: TGTGCCAGCAGTTCGAGGGGGACAGTCCCTAATTATAGCAATCAGCCCCAGCATTTT. Its translation is CASSSRGTVPNYSNQPQHF.

This clone was counted between two and nine times. The rearrangement uses TRBV24-1 and TRBJ2-1, with 11 bases lining up with TRBD1. V lost 4 bases and J lost 8; bases outside the gene matches: 9. Germline V gene sequence: CDR1 KGHDR, CDR2 SFDVKD. The CDR3 is 16 residues long. The CDR3 region is CATSEAGTGGVYEQFF. Written as DNA, the CDR3 is TGTGCCACCAGTGAGGCCGGGACAGGGGGTGTGTATGAGCAGTTCTTC.

The V gene is TRBV4-2, the J gene TRBJ2-1; 11 bases map to TRBD2. This CDR3 contains 15 residues. After removal of 2 bases from V and 15 bases from J, the junction contained 12 bases not matched to a gene. The germline CDR1 and CDR2 sequences are LGHNA and YNFKEQ. The CDR3 region is CASSQQTSGSIGPFF. CDR3 coding DNA: TGTGCCAGCAGCCAACAAACTAGCGGGAGTATCGGTCCGTTCTTC.

This chain links TRBV5-1 with TRBJ1-2; D gene uncertain. The V gene's germline CDR1 is SGHRS and CDR2 YFSETQ. The CDR3 has 14 amino acids. Deletions cut 2 bases from V and 0 bases from J, with 8 bases between. In DNA form, the CDR3 reads TGCGCCAGCAGCTTCACAGCGGCTAACTATGGCTACACCTTC. Translation gives CASSFTAANYGYTF.

The V gene is TRBV11-3, the J gene TRBJ2-2; D possibly corresponds to TRBD2 (6 bases). V was shortened by 2 bases and J by 3 bases, with 7 bases between the two germline ends. The length of the CDR3 is 14 residues. The germline V gene encodes CDR1 SGHNT and CDR2 YENEEA. As DNA, the CDR3 is TGTGCCAGCAGCTTACCGGGGGACACCGGGGAGCTGTTTTTT. Amino acids: CASSLPGDTGELFF.

The rearrangement links TRBV6-2 or TRBV6-3 to TRBJ2-2; D is perhaps TRBD1 (6 bases). V shed 6 bases and J shed 6 bases, with 17 bases lying between them. CDR3 length equals 15 residues. Germline V gene lookup returns CDR1 MNHEY and CDR2 SVGEGT. CDR3 loop: CASSLQGVRAGELFF. CDR3 DNA sequence: TGTGCCAGCAGCCTACAGGGTGTTAGGGCCGGGGAGCTGTTTTTT.

This CDR3 reads CASSIGLLTSGDTDTQYF. The CDR3 DNA reads TGTGCCAGTAGTATAGGACTCCTGACTAGCGGGGACACAGATACGCAGTATTTT. This chain connects TRBV19 to TRBJ2-3; 11 nucleotides line up with TRBD2. This CDR3 has 18 amino acids. V lost 1 base, J lost 2 bases, and 8 bases stayed unmatched. CDR1 is LNHDA and CDR2 is SQIVND in the germline V gene (reference sequence).

J is TRBJ2-5 and V is TRBV5-1; TRBD2 aligns across 13 bases. Germline V CDR1 and CDR2: SGHRS, YFSETQ. CDR3 length equals 18 residues. With V trimmed by 0 bases and J by 5 bases, 10 bases remained unmatched. The CDR3 loop is CASSLAGLAGTTGETQYF. CDR3 DNA: TGCGCCAGCAGCTTGGCGGGACTAGCGGGGACAACCGGGGAGACCCAGTACTTC. Supplemented by reference TRBV5-1 and TRBJ2-5, the full variable domain reads KAGVTQTPRYLIKTRGQQVTLSCSPISGHRSVSWYQQTPGQGLQFLFEYFSETQRNKGNFPGRFSGRQFSNSRSEMNVSTLELGDSALYLCASSLAGLAGTTGETQYFGPGTRLLVL.

As for this clone: Other DNA sequences in the same sample also yield this CDR3. The rearrangement uses TRBV9 and TRBJ1-1, with 8 bases identical to TRBD1. The CDR3 runs 13 residues. V lost 3 bases, J lost 5 bases, and 3 bases stayed unmatched. Germline loops: CDR1 SGDLS, CDR2 YYNGEE. CDR3 sequence reads: CASSATGGTEAFF. The CDR3, as DNA: TGTGCCAGCAGCGCAACAGGGGGGACTGAAGCTTTCTTT.

This chain uses TRBV4-3 with TRBJ2-2; 14 bases are a match to TRBD2. Germline V gives CDR1 LGHNA, CDR2 YSLEER. The length of the CDR3 is 20 residues. Trimming at V came to 4 bases and at J to 3 bases, leaving 13 bases not matched to a gene. The CDR3 DNA reads as TGCGCCAGCAGCCGAGAGTTCCCGGGACTAGCGGGGGCGTACACCGGGGAGCTGTTTTTT. It encodes CASSREFPGLAGAYTGELFF.

The J gene is TRBJ1-3, the V gene TRBV7-9; no reliable D call. The CDR3 is 12 residues long. V dropped 5 bases and J dropped 9 bases, with 11 bases sitting between them. CDR1 and CDR2 from the germline V gene are SEHNR and FQNEAQ (reference sequence). CDR3 loop: CASSPREGTIYF. The CDR3, as DNA: TGTGCCAGCAGCCCCCGGGAGGGCACCATATATTTT.

The rearrangement uses TRBV6-6 and TRBJ2-7; D might be TRBD2 (7 bases). There are 13 residues in the CDR3. The germline gives CDR1 MNHNY, CDR2 SVGAGI (reference sequence). In DNA, the CDR3 is TGTGCGATCTGGGGGGGCCGTTCAGGGGAGCAGTACTTC. Its translation: CAIWGGRSGEQYF.

The chain recombines TRBV5-1 with TRBJ2-3; D remains ambiguous. This CDR3 has 13 residues. Germline values: CDR1 SGHRS, CDR2 YFSETQ. The V end was cut by 6 bases, the J end by 5 bases, with 13 bases between. The CDR3 loop is CASTLESGDTQYF. CDR3 DNA: TGCGCCAGCACCCTAGAGTCGGGAGATACGCAGTATTTT.

In this sample, this clone turned up a few times. The chain combines TRBV7-9 with TRBJ1-1; 7 bases agree with TRBD1. The CDR3 consists of 15 residues. V gave up 1 base and J gave up 1 base; unmatched junction bases: 3. Germline CDR1 is SEHNR and CDR2 is FQNEAQ (reference sequence). CDR3 amino acids: CASSLGGQWNTEAFF. The DNA for the CDR3 is TGTGCCAGCAGCTTAGGGGGACAGTGGAACACTGAAGCTTTCTTT.

This clone was observed a handful of times. The rearrangement uses TRBV29-1 and TRBJ2-7; 9 nucleotides align to TRBD2. CDR3 length: 16 amino acids. The germline V gene has CDR1 SQVTM and CDR2 ANQGSEA. The ends lost 0 bases at V and 0 bases at J; junction bases unmatched: 6. Written as DNA, the CDR3 is TGCAGCGTTGAAGATGCCCTAGCGGGGAGCTCCTACGAGCAGTACTTC. The encoded protein is CSVEDALAGSSYEQYF.